The sequence of this TCR beta chain was determined in a study of blood T cell repertoires in COVID-19. At the level of the study: T cells, B-cell-depleted T cells, or PBMCs supplied cDNA or gDNA.

The data were produced by immunoSEQ multiplex PCR, yet TCRdb's version contains in-frame clones alone and is incomplete. The table records 210,000 or so clones, approximately 80% of them present only once. From germline, CDR1 is MDHEN and CDR2 SYDVKM. The CDR3 is made up of 16 amino acids. V gave up 1 base and J gave up 4 bases; unmatched junction bases: 7. This clonotype was sampled from a woman aged 40 to 49 with acute COVID-19. Sequencing input: PBMCs or T cells enriched from blood (not recorded which). This chain uses TRBV28 with TRBJ2-5; TRBD1 aligns across 9 bases. CDR3 bases: TGTGCCAGCAGTTTATTCCGGGACAGGGACGGAGAGACCCAGTACTTC. Protein sequence: CASSLFRDRDGETQYF.